This T cell receptor delta chain is from a study of gamma-delta chains in newborns, infants, children. Study-level background: Polyclonal expansion of innate γδ T cells after birth follows microbial exposure.

CDR3 length: 19 amino acids. CDR1 is GEAIGNYY and CDR2 is EKD in the germline V gene. This clone was recorded a few times. One base separates it from a far larger clone, so it is likely a read error. TCRdb re-called clones from the reads using CATT. Among 2,000 to 3,000 delta-chain clones listed, roughly 7% were seen once. The sequenced sample was blood. The genes are TRDV2 and TRDJ3, with 12 positions matching TRDD3. This receptor was identified in a child who was a newborn, infant or young child, either healthy, febrile or measles-vaccinated (not recorded which). The CDR3 sequence is CACDGLGDTSSWYTRQMFF. In DNA form, the CDR3 reads TGTGCCTGTGACGGACTGGGGGATACCAGCTCCTGGTACACCCGACAGATGTTTTTC.